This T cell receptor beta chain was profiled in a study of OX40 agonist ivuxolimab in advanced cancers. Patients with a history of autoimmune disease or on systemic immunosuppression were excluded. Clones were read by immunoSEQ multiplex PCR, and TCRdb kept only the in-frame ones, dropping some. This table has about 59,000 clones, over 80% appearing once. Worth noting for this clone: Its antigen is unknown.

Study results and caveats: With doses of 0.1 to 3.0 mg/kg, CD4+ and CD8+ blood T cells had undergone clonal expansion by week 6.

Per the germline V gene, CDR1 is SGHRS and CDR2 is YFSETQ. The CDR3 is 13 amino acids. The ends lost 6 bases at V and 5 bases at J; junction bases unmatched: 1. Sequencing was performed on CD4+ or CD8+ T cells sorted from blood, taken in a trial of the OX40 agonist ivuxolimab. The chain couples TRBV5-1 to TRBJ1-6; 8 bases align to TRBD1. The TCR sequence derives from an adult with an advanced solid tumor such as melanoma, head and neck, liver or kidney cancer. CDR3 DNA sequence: TGCGCCAGCAAGGGACAGGATAATTCACCCCTCCACTTT. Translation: CASKGQDNSPLHF.